This section outlines one TCR beta chain sequence together with its context. The data were obtained in a study of T cells in Graves' hyperthyroidism and ophthalmopathy. Study-level information: Peripheral blood sampling occurred at initial diagnosis, before any treatment.

Authors of the study amplified TCR beta CDR3 regions from RNA transcripts. The HTBI primer set served for first-round RT-PCR of the TCR CDR3. TCRdb processed the multiplex PCR reads anew with MiXCR; each CDR3 protein has one entry. The table has hundreds of thousands of distinct CDR3 sequences, around 20% seen once. Germline values: CDR1 LNHDA, CDR2 SQIVND (reference sequence). Trimming took 6 bases from V and 0 from J, leaving 10 bases between them. The CDR3 runs 14 residues. Diagnoses used clinical symptoms, serum thyroxine and TRAb, thyroid ultrasound and orbital computed tomography. Sequenced sample: blood. The chain joins TRBV19 to TRBJ2-3; D is undetermined. This receptor was obtained from a woman aged 45-59 years with Graves' hyperthyroidism that later progressed to Graves' ophthalmopathy. The CDR3 loop reads CASSWMRSTDTQYF. CDR3 coding DNA: TGTGCCAGTAGCTGGATGAGAAGCACAGATACGCAGTATTTT.